This T cell receptor beta chain comes out of a study of blood T cell repertoires in COVID-19 (dated by TCRdb to 2018 to 2020). About the full investigation: Samples from collaborators originated in the United States, Italy and Spain and spanned both the acute and convalescent phases of COVID-19. The material from the prospective study consisted of cDNA or gDNA derived from T cells, B-cell-depleted T cells, or PBMCs. Deeply sampled blood TCRbeta repertoires from subjects exposed to, actively infected with, or recovered from COVID-19 were included in the dataset. The repertoires were made available in a free public database intended to serve as a resource for research on the immune response to SARS-CoV-2. Samples were obtained from the ongoing ImmuneRACE study (first 160 participants) and from about 1,300 subjects provided by 6 global collaborators. A de-identified subject ID, COVID-19 status, age in years and sex were almost always included in the sample metadata. Where available, HLA class I and class II types were obtained from metadata supplied by the sample provider rather than from assay-based typing.

Regarding this clone: The clone's antigen remains unknown. No per-base quality is available; no much larger clone lies one base away.

What the authors observed across the whole study: The quantity of clinical and demographic metadata differed by source and by participant and was supplied without curation.

From the cysteine up to the phenylalanine, the CDR3 has a length of 13 residues. CDR3 DNA is the only sequence kept; it has 39 bases, read in frame from the first base. Trimming removed 6 bases from V and 0 bases from J, leaving 8 bases between the germline ends. As encoded in the germline V gene, CDR1 is SGHRS while CDR2 is YFSETQ. Participants in the prospective study were enrolled through a virtual design, were aged about 18 to 100 years, and lived in 24 United States geographic areas. In the prospective study, participants were assigned to cohorts based on the clinical history participants reported in a screening survey and a study questionnaire. ImmuneRACE Cohort 3 recovered participants were defined by two consecutive negative NP/OP PCR tests, healthcare professional clearance, or symptom resolution. In the prospective study, whole blood, serum and a nasopharyngeal or oropharyngeal swab were collected from each participant by mobile phlebotomists. Participants in the prospective study had the option to provide additional blood draws and questionnaires over a roughly 2-month period. Prospective study blood samples were shipped either frozen or at room temperature before DNA extraction.

TCRbeta CDR3 regions were amplified from genomic DNA by means of the immunoSEQ Assay, a bias-controlled multiplex PCR. The authors' pipeline ran thus. The number of nucleated cells in each sample was estimated from the amplification of reference gene primers within the assay. To quantify the absolute abundance of each unique TCRbeta CDR3 rearrangement, sequence reads were collapsed and filtered. For each sample, productive Simpson clonality was calculated by taking the square root of Simpson's diversity index across productive rearrangements. TCRdb took over this immuneACCESS table, retaining in-frame rearrangements with V and J assigned. Such tables are incomplete; in checked studies, under half of the missing clones stem from an unresolved V gene, and the remainder is unexplained. The V and J calls and clone size were taken over from that table, and D and trimming were inferred from the DNA. Here the sample has 250,000 to 400,000 clones; roughly 86% occur a single time. The ten largest account for approximately 5% of the sample.

The rearrangement joined TRBV5-1 to TRBJ2-3; no D segment can be confidently identified. The sample taken for sequencing was PBMCs or T cells enriched from blood (not recorded which). The origin of this receptor is a woman younger than 45 who had recovered from COVID-19. The CDR3 region reads CASNFQSTDTQYF. The bases are TGCGCCAGCAACTTCCAGAGCACAGATACGCAGTATTTT.